These 8 T cell receptor beta chains were all obtained from the same sample, sequenced in a study of shared clonotypes between healthy human individuals. Naive CD8 cells comprised CD45RO-negative, CCR7-positively selected cells, excluding terminally differentiated effector memory CD45RA+ cells. Repertoires were generated with immunoSEQ multiplex PCR, while TCRdb's copy carries only in-frame clones and drops some. The table lists roughly 2.1 million clones, 93% of them singletons. The sequencing input was naive CD8+ T cells from PBMCs. All receptors come from a man younger than 35 in good health. Some clones in this sample may be carry-over from other donors' samples.

The chain recombines TRBV27 with TRBJ1-5; D not certain. The CDR3 contains 15 residues. The V gene lost 6 bases and the J gene lost 2 bases, with 14 bases spanning the gap. Germline lookup yields CDR1 MNHEY and CDR2 SMNVEV (reference sequence). The CDR3, as DNA: TGTGCCAGCAGCCCTTTAATGGTGGGCAATCAGCCCCAGCATTTT. Amino acid sequence: CASSPLMVGNQPQHF.

This sequence joins TRBV2 and TRBJ2-7; a possible D gene is TRBD1 (5 bases). Trimming shortened V by 7 bases and J by 6 bases, and 10 bases separated the two germline ends. Germline CDR1 reads SNHLY; CDR2 reads FYNNEI. There are 11 residues in the CDR3. For the CDR3, the DNA is TGTGCCAGCATTGGAAGGGGCGAGCAGTACTTC. Encoded protein: CASIGRGEQYF.

This chain joins TRBV5-6 and TRBJ1-2; D is undetermined. V dropped 0 bases and J dropped 3 bases, with 6 bases sitting between them. Germline V lookup: CDR1 SGHDT, CDR2 YYEEEE. CDR3 size: 13 residues. DNA of the CDR3: TGTGCCAGCAGCTTGGACGGCCACTATGGCTACACCTTC. It translates to CASSLDGHYGYTF.

The J gene is TRBJ1-1, the V gene TRBV5-1, with 8 bases lining up with TRBD1. The V segment lost 4 bases and the J segment 0 bases; nucleotides outside the gene matches: 8. Germline V gives CDR1 SGHRS, CDR2 YFSETQ. The CDR3 consists of 16 residues. CDR3 in amino acids: CASSILQGALNTEAFF. CDR3 nucleotides: TGCGCCAGCAGCATTCTCCAGGGGGCGCTGAACACTGAAGCTTTCTTT.

The chain employs TRBV28 and TRBJ2-1; 11 nucleotides agree with TRBD2. V gave up 5 bases and J gave up 6 bases; unmatched junction bases: 6. The CDR3 extends over 15 amino acids. CDR1 and CDR2 from the germline V gene are MDHEN and SYDVKM. CDR3: CASSLLAGEINEQFF. In DNA, the CDR3 is TGTGCCAGCAGTCTACTAGCGGGAGAGATCAATGAGCAGTTCTTC.

As regards this clone: Other DNA sequences of this sample code for an identical CDR3. The chain combines TRBV19 with TRBJ2-7; 7 nucleotides agree with TRBD2. The length of the CDR3 is 14 residues. Germline trimming cut 3 bases from V and 2 bases from J; bases unmatched to any gene: 4. Germline CDR1 is LNHDA and CDR2 is SQIVND (reference sequence). Here the CDR3 reads CASSISAGAYEQYF. Here the CDR3 DNA reads TGTGCCAGTAGTATCTCGGCGGGAGCCTACGAGCAGTACTTC.

This chain connects TRBV28 to TRBJ2-7; D possibly corresponds to TRBD2 (7 bases). This CDR3 spans 16 amino acids. CDR1 is MDHEN, CDR2 SYDVKM, per germline. The V end was cut by 5 bases, the J end by 0 bases, with 17 bases between. DNA of the CDR3: TGTGCCAGCAGTGCCCTGGGGGGGCCTAGCTCCTACGAGCAGTACTTC. Its translation: CASSALGGPSSYEQYF.

This chain joins TRBV6-1 and TRBJ1-1, with D perhaps TRBD1 (5 bases). This CDR3 is built from 13 residues. Germline CDR1 MNHNS, CDR2 SASEGT. V lost 6 bases and J lost 4, with 12 bases in between. For the CDR3, the DNA is TGTGCCAGCAGGATTGGGACGGGCACTGAAGCTTTCTTT. Translation: CASRIGTGTEAFF.